The clone carrying this TCR beta chain was seen a few times. Its antigen is unidentified. The data are from a study of T cell repertoires in cytomegalovirus infection. Study results and limitations: In two of eight donors, the top clonotype was HLA-C-restricted CMV-specific.

V was pared by 1 base and J by 0 bases, with 13 bases between. From germline, CDR1 is SEHNR and CDR2 FQNEAQ (reference sequence). CDR3 length: 16 amino acids. TCRdb analysed the reads with MiXCR anew, one entry per CDR3 protein. The repertoire holds 830,000 or so distinct CDR3 sequences, with approximately 30% as singletons. The clonotype was recovered from a human donor in good health (CMV status not recorded). Some clones in this sample may be carry-over from other donors' samples. Sequencing used cultured CD8+ T cells from PBMCs, obtained from culture after CMV antigen stimulation. The chain joins TRBV7-9 to TRBJ2-7; D ambiguous. CDR3 nucleotide sequence: TGTGCCAGCAGCTTAGGGGGATGGGCTCCCTCCTACGAGCAGTACTTC. Amino acids: CASSLGGWAPSYEQYF.